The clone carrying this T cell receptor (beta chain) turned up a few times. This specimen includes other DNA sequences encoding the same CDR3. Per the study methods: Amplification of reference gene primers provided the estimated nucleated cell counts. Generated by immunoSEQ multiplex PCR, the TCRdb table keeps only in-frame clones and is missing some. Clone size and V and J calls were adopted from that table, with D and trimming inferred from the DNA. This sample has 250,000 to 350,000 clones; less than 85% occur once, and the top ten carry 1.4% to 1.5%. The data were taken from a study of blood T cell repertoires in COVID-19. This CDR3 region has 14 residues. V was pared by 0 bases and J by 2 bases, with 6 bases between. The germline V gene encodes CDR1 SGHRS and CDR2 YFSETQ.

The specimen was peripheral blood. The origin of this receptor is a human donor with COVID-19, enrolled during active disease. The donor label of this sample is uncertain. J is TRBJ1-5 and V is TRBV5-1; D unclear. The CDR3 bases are TGCGCCAGCAGCTTGGCCGGGGGCAATCAGCCCCAGCATTTT. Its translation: CASSLAGGNQPQHF.